A selection of T cell receptor beta chains follows, all from one sample in a study of cytomegalovirus exposure and HLA in healthy donors. Libraries were prepared by immunoSEQ multiplex PCR; TCRdb keeps only in-frame clonotypes and omits some of them. Found here are around 60,000 clones, over 75% of them singletons; the top ten hold about 6.5%. The specimen sequenced was PBMCs. The receptors derive from a male donor in good health and CMV-seronegative. Each CDR3 is given with its conserved first and last residue. Each record gives: CDR3 length, J gene, V gene, CDR3 protein.

len: 14; j_gene: TRBJ1-3; v_gene: TRBV11-3; CDR3aa: CASSSQDSGNTIYF
len: 15; j_gene: NA; v_gene: TRBV5-1; CDR3aa: CASSKGQEASYEQYF
len: 14; j_gene: TRBJ2-3; v_gene: TRBV7-9; CDR3aa: CAGQAAGTIDTQYF
len: 14; j_gene: TRBJ2-7; v_gene: TRBV19; CDR3aa: CASSSGRGYYEQYF
len: 14; j_gene: TRBJ2-5; v_gene: TRBV5-1; CDR3aa: CASSLGLGKETQYF
len: 14; j_gene: TRBJ1-2; v_gene: TRBV4-2; CDR3aa: CASSQVAGGHGYTF
len: 15; j_gene: TRBJ2-5; v_gene: TRBV7-3; CDR3aa: CASSPTGGVIETQYF
len: 18; j_gene: TRBJ1-2; v_gene: TRBV9; CDR3aa: CASSVVSEQRPTNYGYTF
len: 14; j_gene: TRBJ2-1; v_gene: TRBV7-2; CDR3aa: CASSSSGGGSEQFF
len: 17; j_gene: TRBJ2-3; v_gene: TRBV4-1; CDR3aa: CASSQEGWESSTDTQYF
len: 13; j_gene: TRBJ1-1; v_gene: TRBV7-2; CDR3aa: CASSLSPSTEAFF
len: 12; j_gene: TRBJ1-3; v_gene: TRBV30; CDR3aa: CAEARSGNTIYF
len: 14; j_gene: TRBJ1-2; v_gene: TRBV5-4; CDR3aa: CASSFSGGRDGYTF
len: 17; j_gene: TRBJ2-5; v_gene: TRBV5-4; CDR3aa: CASNSGGASGLQETQYF
len: 14; j_gene: TRBJ1-2; v_gene: TRBV14; CDR3aa: CASSFFAGTYGYTF
len: 15; j_gene: TRBJ2-1; v_gene: TRBV9; CDR3aa: CASSVGGGAGNEQFF
len: 15; j_gene: TRBJ1-2; v_gene: TRBV7-9; CDR3aa: CASSPGQVANYGYTF
len: 13; j_gene: TRBJ2-7; v_gene: TRBV5-1; CDR3aa: CASSLGGDYEQYF
len: 14; j_gene: TRBJ2-7; v_gene: TRBV30; CDR3aa: CAWSDTGANYEQYF
len: 14; j_gene: NA; v_gene: TRBV2; CDR3aa: CASSWDRGGYEQYF
len: 13; j_gene: TRBJ1-2; v_gene: TRBV29-1; CDR3aa: CSVATSYSVGYTF
len: 16; j_gene: TRBJ2-3; v_gene: TRBV29-1; CDR3aa: CSVEDLRAGAPDTQYF
len: 13; j_gene: TRBJ2-1; v_gene: TRBV5-5; CDR3aa: CASSSGSYNEQFF
len: 14; j_gene: TRBJ1-2; v_gene: TRBV7-9; CDR3aa: CASSSTPIRGGYTF
len: 15; j_gene: TRBJ2-5; v_gene: TRBV2; CDR3aa: CASSEGGGAGETQYF
len: 16; j_gene: TRBJ1-2; v_gene: TRBV5-1; CDR3aa: CASSLVKGQGSYGYTF
len: 17; j_gene: TRBJ1-2; v_gene: TRBV18; CDR3aa: CASSPDFFGNGDYGYTF
len: 15; j_gene: TRBJ2-3; v_gene: TRBV10-3; CDR3aa: CAISESAGGGDTQYF
len: 13; j_gene: TRBJ2-7; v_gene: TRBV2; CDR3aa: CASSSTGPHEQYF
len: 14; j_gene: TRBJ1-4; v_gene: TRBV13; CDR3aa: CASSPRGFNEKLFF
len: 14; j_gene: TRBJ2-1; v_gene: TRBV5-1; CDR3aa: CASSSQGPWDEQFF
len: 15; j_gene: TRBJ1-1; v_gene: TRBV19; CDR3aa: CASHTGGGLNTEAFF
len: 13; j_gene: TRBJ2-1; v_gene: TRBV7-6; CDR3aa: CASSLRGADEQFF
len: 14; j_gene: TRBJ2-2; v_gene: TRBV6-5; CDR3aa: CASGDRGNTGELFF
len: 15; j_gene: TRBJ1-1; v_gene: TRBV5-5; CDR3aa: CASSLTGTENTEAFF
len: 15; j_gene: TRBJ2-3; v_gene: TRBV6-5; CDR3aa: CASGTSGAYTDTQYF
len: 16; j_gene: TRBJ1-3; v_gene: TRBV7-2; CDR3aa: CASSTGTGLRGNTIYF
len: 15; j_gene: TRBJ1-5; v_gene: TRBV5-6; CDR3aa: CASSLVGGSNQPQHF
len: 17; j_gene: TRBJ1-4; v_gene: TRBV7-6; CDR3aa: CASSLGQSRGSKEKLFF
len: 15; j_gene: TRBJ2-1; v_gene: TRBV25-1; CDR3aa: CASSPRVAGNNEQFF
len: 16; j_gene: TRBJ1-4; v_gene: TRBV4-2; CDR3aa: CASSHTTQALNEKLFF
len: 19; j_gene: TRBJ2-2; v_gene: TRBV7-8; CDR3aa: CASSPSGTSGGAGTGELFF
len: 15; j_gene: TRBJ1-2; v_gene: TRBV4-3; CDR3aa: CASSQALIQGYGYTF
len: 16; j_gene: TRBJ2-3; v_gene: TRBV11-2; CDR3aa: CASSLVSGRLADTQYF
len: 17; j_gene: TRBJ1-4; v_gene: TRBV30; CDR3aa: CAWSAILGQGTNEKLFF
len: 16; j_gene: TRBJ1-1; v_gene: TRBV7-2; CDR3aa: CASSLFPTDQGTEAFF
len: 16; j_gene: TRBJ2-3; v_gene: TRBV13; CDR3aa: CASSLGLRGGTDTQYF
len: 16; j_gene: TRBJ1-1; v_gene: TRBV9; CDR3aa: CASSVGPAGTGAEAFF
len: 14; j_gene: TRBJ2-5; v_gene: TRBV4-2; CDR3aa: CASSPPGGEETQYF
len: 15; j_gene: TRBJ2-3; v_gene: TRBV6-1; CDR3aa: CASSEEAGGTDTQYF
len: 15; j_gene: TRBJ2-5; v_gene: TRBV19; CDR3aa: CASSPPSGAGETQYF
len: 14; j_gene: TRBJ1-1; v_gene: TRBV2; CDR3aa: CASRVTDMNTEAFF
len: 13; j_gene: TRBJ2-7; v_gene: TRBV18; CDR3aa: CASSLDRASEQYF
len: 19; j_gene: TRBJ1-4; v_gene: TRBV4-2; CDR3aa: CASSEITTKPGQLNEKLFF
len: 12; j_gene: TRBJ1-2; v_gene: TRBV4-3; CDR3aa: CASSPGGDGYTF